The following is a T cell receptor (beta chain) sequence with its context. This sample is drawn from a study of cytomegalovirus exposure and HLA in healthy donors. The CDR3 is 11 residues long. From germline, CDR1 is DFQATT and CDR2 SNEGSKA (reference sequence). Trimming cost V 6 bases and J 3 bases, with 7 bases left between them. The PCR made use of 60 Vbeta and 13 Jbeta primers. The repertoire was sequenced with immunoSEQ multiplex PCR; TCRdb's copy has only in-frame clones and lacks some. The data contain about 200,000 clones, around 81% of them seen just once; the ten biggest clones take up about 1.8%.

Sequences were obtained from PBMCs. This receptor was identified in a man aged 18 to 29 in good health and CMV-seronegative. The gene calls are TRBV20-1 and TRBJ2-3; the D gene is possibly TRBD1 (5 bases). CDR3: CSADTTDTQYF. DNA for the CDR3: TGCAGTGCGGACACTACAGATACGCAGTATTTT.